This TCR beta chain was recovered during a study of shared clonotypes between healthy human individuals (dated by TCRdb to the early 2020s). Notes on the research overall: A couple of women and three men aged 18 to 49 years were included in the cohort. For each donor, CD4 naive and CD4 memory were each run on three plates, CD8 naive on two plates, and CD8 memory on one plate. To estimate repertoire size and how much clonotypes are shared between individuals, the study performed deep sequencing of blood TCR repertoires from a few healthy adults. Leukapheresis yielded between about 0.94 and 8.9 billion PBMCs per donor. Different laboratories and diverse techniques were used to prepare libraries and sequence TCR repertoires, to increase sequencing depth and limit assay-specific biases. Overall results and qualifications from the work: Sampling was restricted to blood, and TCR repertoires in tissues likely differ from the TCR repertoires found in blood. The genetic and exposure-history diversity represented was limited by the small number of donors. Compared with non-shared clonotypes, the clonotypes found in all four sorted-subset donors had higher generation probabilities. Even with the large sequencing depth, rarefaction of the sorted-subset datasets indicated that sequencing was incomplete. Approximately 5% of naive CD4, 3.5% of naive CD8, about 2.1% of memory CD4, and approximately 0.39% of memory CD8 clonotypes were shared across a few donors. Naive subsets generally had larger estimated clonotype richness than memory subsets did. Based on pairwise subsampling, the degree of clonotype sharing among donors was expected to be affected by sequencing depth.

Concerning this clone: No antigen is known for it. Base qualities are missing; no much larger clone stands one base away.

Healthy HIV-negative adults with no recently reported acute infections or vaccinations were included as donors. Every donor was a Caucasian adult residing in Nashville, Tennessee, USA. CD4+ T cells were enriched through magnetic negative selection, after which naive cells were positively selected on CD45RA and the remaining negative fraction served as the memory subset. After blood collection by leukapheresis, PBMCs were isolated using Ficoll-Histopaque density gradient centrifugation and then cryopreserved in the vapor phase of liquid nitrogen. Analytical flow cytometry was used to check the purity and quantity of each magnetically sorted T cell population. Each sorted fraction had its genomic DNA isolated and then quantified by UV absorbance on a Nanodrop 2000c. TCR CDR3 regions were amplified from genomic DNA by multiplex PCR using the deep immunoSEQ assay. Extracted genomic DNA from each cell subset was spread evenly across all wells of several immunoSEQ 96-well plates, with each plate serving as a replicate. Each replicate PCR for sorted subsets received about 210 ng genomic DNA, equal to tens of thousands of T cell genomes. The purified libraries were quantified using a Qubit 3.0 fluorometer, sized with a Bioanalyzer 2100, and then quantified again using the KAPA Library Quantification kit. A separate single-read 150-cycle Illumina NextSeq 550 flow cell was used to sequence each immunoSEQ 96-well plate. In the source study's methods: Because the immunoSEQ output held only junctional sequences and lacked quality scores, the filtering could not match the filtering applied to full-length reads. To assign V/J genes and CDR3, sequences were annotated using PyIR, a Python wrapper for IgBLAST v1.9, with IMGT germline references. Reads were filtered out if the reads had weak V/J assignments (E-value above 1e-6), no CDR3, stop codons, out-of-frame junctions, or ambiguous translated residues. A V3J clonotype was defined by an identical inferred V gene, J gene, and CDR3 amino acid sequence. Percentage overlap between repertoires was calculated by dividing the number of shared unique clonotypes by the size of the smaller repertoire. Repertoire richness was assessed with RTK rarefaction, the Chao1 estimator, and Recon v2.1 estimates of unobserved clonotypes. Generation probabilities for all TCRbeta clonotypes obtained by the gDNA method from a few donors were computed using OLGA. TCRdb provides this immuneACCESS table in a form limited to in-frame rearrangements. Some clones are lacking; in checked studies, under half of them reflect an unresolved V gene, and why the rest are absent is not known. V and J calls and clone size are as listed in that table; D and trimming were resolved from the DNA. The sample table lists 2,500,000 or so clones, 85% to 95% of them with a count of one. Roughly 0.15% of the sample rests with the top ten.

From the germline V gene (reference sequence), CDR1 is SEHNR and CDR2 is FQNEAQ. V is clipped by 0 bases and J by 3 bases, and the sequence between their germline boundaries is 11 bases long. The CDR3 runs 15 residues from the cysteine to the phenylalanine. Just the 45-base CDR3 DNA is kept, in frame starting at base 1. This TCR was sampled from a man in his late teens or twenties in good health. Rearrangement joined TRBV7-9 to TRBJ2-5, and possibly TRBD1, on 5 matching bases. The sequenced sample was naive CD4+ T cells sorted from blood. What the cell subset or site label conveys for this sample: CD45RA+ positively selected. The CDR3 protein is CASSLAQLGEETQYF. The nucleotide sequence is TGTGCCAGCAGCTTAGCACAGTTAGGGGAAGAGACCCAGTACTTC. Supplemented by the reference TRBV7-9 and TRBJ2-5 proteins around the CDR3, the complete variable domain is DTGVSQNPRHKITKRGQNVTFRCDPISEHNRLYWYRQTLGQGPEFLTYFQNEAQLEKSRLLSDRFSAERPKGSFSTLEIQRTEQGDSAMYLCASSLAQLGEETQYFGPGTRLLVL.